This T cell receptor (beta chain) was sequenced during a study of breast tumors, draining lymph nodes, adjacent tissues listed by TCRdb under 2016. For the study in its entirety: Breast cancer patients provided tumor, adjacent nontumor tissue and axillary lymph nodes, and the study compared the TCR beta repertoires across these three sources. The study aimed to assess the relationships and possible T-cell exchange between tumor, surrounding tissue and draining lymph node repertoires in human breast cancer. The paper as a whole reports these results and caveats: The data were judged consistent with most tumor T cells deriving from the lymph node and then expanding within tumor tissue. T-cell repertoire diversity in tumors was found to be lower than in lymph nodes but higher than in nontumor tissue, and preferential V and J gene usage was observed. Rather than being directly demonstrated, the conclusion that tumor T cells originate in lymph nodes was presented as consistent with a hypothesis. The similarity between tumor and nontumor tissue repertoires was significantly greater in luminal-like breast cancer than in basal-like breast cancer.

Sequencing was carried out with an Illumina HiSeq 2000. Multiplex PCR amplification was used to build the TCR beta chain libraries. High-throughput sequencing was used to analyze the amplified TCR beta chain products. Using fastp trimming at Q25 and MiXCR clonotype assembly, TCRdb reanalyzed the public sequencing data and kept in-frame beta chains. Rows are combined by CDR3 protein, so each entry shows the most common genes and DNA. The table for this sample lists under 75,000 distinct CDR3 sequences; approximately 54% of them were counted only once. The ten most abundant clones make up about 19% of the sample. This clonotype has just a few counts. There is no known antigen for this receptor. It is unclear where the CDR3 begins or ends on the DNA, so no DNA is shown, and the CDR3 is as TCRdb lists it. The CDR3 holds 19 amino acids from the cysteine to the phenylalanine. Reading the germline V gene gives CDR1 SGHVT and CDR2 SQSDAQ.

The TCR sequence derives from a female donor with breast cancer. Some clones in this sample may be carry-over from other donors' samples. The rearranged chain carries TRBV7-4 and TRBJ2-7. The sample consisted of breast tumor tissue. The CDR3 reads as follows: CASSIYLCSVDDGVDEQYF.